This is a list of T cell receptor beta chains from one sample in a study of T cell responses to AZD1222 COVID-19 vaccine. Using immunoSEQ multiplex PCR, the repertoire was profiled, and TCRdb retains in-frame clones only, with some absent. The repertoire has some 5,000 clones, 75% to 90% of them found once; the top ten carry under 6.5%. Sequencing used peripheral blood, obtained 28 days after the second AZD1222 dose. These receptors originate from an adult who received the AZD1222 COVID-19 vaccine. Both conserved end residues are part of each CDR3. Fields, in order: clone size, J gene, D gene, V gene, CDR3 DNA, CDR3 protein. The D gene is left open where the match is weak. Size is stated for part of the rows, as once, few or many counts, or as a class when the clone is expanded.

abundance: NA
j_gene: TRBJ1-1
d_gene: NA
v_gene: TRBV14
CDR3nt: TGTGCCAGCAGCCAAGAAGTCCGGCCCGGGGGGACTGAAGCTTTCTTT
CDR3aa: CASSQEVRPGGTEAFF

abundance: few
j_gene: TRBJ2-3
d_gene: TRBD2
v_gene: TRBV7-8
CDR3nt: TGTGCCAGCAGCACTAGGACTAGCGGGAGCACAGATACGCAGTATTTT
CDR3aa: CASSTRTSGSTDTQYF

abundance: once
j_gene: TRBJ2-3
d_gene: NA
v_gene: TRBV5-6
CDR3nt: TGTGCCAGCAGCTTGGATATCGGGCTAGCGTCAGATACGCAGTATTTT
CDR3aa: CASSLDIGLASDTQYF

abundance: once
j_gene: TRBJ2-7
d_gene: NA
v_gene: TRBV5-1
CDR3nt: TGCGCCAGCAGCTTGGTGGTCTCCCCCTACGAGCAGTACTTC
CDR3aa: CASSLVVSPYEQYF

abundance: NA
j_gene: TRBJ1-1
d_gene: NA
v_gene: TRBV7-9
CDR3nt: TGTGCCAGCAGCTTATATGCCAACACTGAAGCTTTCTTT
CDR3aa: CASSLYANTEAFF

abundance: once
j_gene: TRBJ2-3
d_gene: TRBD2
v_gene: TRBV7-9
CDR3nt: TGTGCCAGCAGCCCTCTAGCGGCCAGGGATACGCAGTATTTT
CDR3aa: CASSPLAARDTQYF

abundance: NA
j_gene: TRBJ1-2
d_gene: NA
v_gene: TRBV9
CDR3nt: TGTGCCAGCAGCGAGGCTACGAAACCCCACTTC
CDR3aa: CASSEATKPHF

abundance: NA
j_gene: TRBJ2-5
d_gene: TRBD1
v_gene: TRBV5-4
CDR3nt: TGTGCCAGCAGCTTTAGAGACAGGGGTAAAGAGACCCAGTACTTC
CDR3aa: CASSFRDRGKETQYF

abundance: few
j_gene: TRBJ2-1
d_gene: TRBD2
v_gene: TRBV3-1/TRBV3-2
CDR3nt: TGTGCCAGCAGCCCTCGCCGACTAGCGGGAGAGAGCTCCTACAATGAGCAGTTCTTC
CDR3aa: CASSPRRLAGESSYNEQFF

abundance: NA
j_gene: TRBJ2-2
d_gene: NA
v_gene: TRBV7-6
CDR3nt: TGTGCCAGCAGCTTAGTCTCGGGCAGGGGGGAGCTGTTTTTT
CDR3aa: CASSLVSGRGELFF

abundance: few
j_gene: TRBJ2-5
d_gene: NA
v_gene: TRBV7-2
CDR3nt: TGTGCCAGCAGCTTAGAGGACGTGTGCGAGACCCAGTACTTC
CDR3aa: CASSLEDVCETQYF

abundance: NA
j_gene: TRBJ2-3
d_gene: NA
v_gene: TRBV2
CDR3nt: TGTGCCAGCAGTGAAGGTCCGGGGCGACAGCGGACTAGCACAGATACGCAGTATTTT
CDR3aa: CASSEGPGRQRTSTDTQYF

abundance: NA
j_gene: TRBJ2-7
d_gene: TRBD1
v_gene: TRBV6-5
CDR3nt: TGTGCCAGCAATTCCCCCGGGGACAGAGACTACGAGCAGTACTTC
CDR3aa: CASNSPGDRDYEQYF